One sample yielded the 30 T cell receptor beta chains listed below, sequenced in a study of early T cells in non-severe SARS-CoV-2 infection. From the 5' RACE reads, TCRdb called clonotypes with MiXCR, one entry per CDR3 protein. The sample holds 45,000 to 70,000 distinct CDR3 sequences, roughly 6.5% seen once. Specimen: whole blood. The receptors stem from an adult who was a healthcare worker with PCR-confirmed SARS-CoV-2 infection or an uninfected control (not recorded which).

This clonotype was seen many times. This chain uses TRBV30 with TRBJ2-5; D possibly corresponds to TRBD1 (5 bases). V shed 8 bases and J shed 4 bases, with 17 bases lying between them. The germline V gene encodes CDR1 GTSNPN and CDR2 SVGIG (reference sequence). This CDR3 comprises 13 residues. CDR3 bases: TGTGCCGGGGCCGTTCGGGTTCGAGAGACCCAGTACTTC. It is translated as CAGAVRVRETQYF. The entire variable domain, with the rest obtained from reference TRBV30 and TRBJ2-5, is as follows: SQTIHQWPATLVQPVGSPLSLECTVEGTSNPNLYWYRQAAGRGLQLLFYSVGIGQISSEVPQNLSASRPQDRQFILSSKKLLLSDSGFYLCAGAVRVRETQYFGPGTRLLVL.

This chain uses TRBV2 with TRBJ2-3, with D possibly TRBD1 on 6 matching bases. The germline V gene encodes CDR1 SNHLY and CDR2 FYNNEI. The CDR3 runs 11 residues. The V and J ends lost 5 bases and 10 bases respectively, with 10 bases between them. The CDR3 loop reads CASSTGSAQYF. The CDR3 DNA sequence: TGTGCCAGCAGTACAGGGTCGGCGCAGTATTTT.

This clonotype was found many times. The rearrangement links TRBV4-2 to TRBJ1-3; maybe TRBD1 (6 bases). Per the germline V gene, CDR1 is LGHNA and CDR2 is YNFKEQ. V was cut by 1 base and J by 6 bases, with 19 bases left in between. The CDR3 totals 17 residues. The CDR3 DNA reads TGTGCCAGCAGCCAAGCTCAATCAGGGGCCATATCAAACACCATATATTTT. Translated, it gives CASSQAQSGAISNTIYF.

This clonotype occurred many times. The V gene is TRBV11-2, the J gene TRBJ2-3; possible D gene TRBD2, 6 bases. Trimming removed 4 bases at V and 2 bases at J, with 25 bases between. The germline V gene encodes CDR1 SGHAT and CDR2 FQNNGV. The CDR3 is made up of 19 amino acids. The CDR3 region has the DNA TGTGCCAGCAGCTACGTTCAGTCTTGGGGGGAGCGCCCCACAGATACGCAGTATTTT. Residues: CASSYVQSWGERPTDTQYF. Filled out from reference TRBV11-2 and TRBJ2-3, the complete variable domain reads EAGVAQSPRYKIIEKRQSVAFWCNPISGHATLYWYQQILGQGPKLLIQFQNNGVVDDSQLPKDRFSAERLKGVDSTLKIQPAKLEDSAVYLCASSYVQSWGERPTDTQYFGPGTRLTVL.

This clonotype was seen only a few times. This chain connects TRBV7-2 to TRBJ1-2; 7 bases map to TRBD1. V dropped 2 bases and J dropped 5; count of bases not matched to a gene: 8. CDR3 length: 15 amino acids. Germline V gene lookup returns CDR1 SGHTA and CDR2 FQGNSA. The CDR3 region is CASSLQGQKMYGYTF. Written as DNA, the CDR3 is TGTGCCAGCAGCTTACAGGGACAGAAGATGTATGGCTACACCTTC.

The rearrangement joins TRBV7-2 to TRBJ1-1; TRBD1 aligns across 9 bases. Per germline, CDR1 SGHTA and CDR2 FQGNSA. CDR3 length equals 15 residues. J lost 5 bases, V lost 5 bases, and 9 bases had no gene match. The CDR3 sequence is CASSPWGTGNTEAFF. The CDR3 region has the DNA TGTGCCAGCAGCCCATGGGGGACAGGGAATACTGAAGCTTTCTTT.

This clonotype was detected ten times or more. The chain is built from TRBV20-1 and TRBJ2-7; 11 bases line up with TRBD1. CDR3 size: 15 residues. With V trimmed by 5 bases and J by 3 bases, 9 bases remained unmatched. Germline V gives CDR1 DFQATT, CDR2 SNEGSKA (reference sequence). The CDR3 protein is CSAYVGGTGGYEQYF. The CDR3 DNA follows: TGCAGTGCTTATGTTGGGGGGACAGGGGGCTACGAGCAGTACTTC.

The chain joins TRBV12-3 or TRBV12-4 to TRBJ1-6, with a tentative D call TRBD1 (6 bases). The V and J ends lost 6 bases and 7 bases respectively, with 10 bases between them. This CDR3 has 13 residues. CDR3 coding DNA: TGTGCCAGCAGGGGAGGGGGAAATTCACCCCTCCACTTT. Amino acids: CASRGGGNSPLHF.

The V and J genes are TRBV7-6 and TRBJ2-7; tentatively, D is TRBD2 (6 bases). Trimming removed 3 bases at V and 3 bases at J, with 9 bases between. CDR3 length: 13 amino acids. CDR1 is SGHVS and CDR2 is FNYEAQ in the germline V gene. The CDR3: CASSFGGNYEQYF. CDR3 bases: TGTGCCAGCAGCTTTGGAGGGAACTACGAGCAGTACTTC.

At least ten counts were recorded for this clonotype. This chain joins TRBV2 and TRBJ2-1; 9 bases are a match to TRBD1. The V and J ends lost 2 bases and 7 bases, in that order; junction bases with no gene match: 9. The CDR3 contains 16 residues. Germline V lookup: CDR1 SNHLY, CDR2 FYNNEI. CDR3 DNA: TGTGCCAGCAGTGAAAGGGTAACAGGGGGCCGGAATGAGCAGTTCTTC. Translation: CASSERVTGGRNEQFF.

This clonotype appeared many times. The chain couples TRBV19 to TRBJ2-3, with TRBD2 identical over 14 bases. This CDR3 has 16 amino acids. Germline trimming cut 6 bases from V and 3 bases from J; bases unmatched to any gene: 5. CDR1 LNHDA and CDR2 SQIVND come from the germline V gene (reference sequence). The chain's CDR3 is CASSEGTSGGTDTQYF. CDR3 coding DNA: TGTGCCAGTAGCGAAGGGACTAGCGGGGGAACAGATACGCAGTATTTT.

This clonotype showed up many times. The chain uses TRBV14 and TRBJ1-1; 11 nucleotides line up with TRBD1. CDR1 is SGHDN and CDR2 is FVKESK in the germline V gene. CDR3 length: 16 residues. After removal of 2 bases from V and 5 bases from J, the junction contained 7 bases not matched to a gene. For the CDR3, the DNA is TGTGCCAGCAGCCAAACCCTGGGGACAGGGGGGACTGAAGCTTTCTTT. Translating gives CASSQTLGTGGTEAFF.

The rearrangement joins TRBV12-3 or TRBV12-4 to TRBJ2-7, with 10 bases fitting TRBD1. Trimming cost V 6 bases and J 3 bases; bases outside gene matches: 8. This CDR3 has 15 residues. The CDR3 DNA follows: TGTGCCAGCAGCCAGACAGGGGGCTTAGGCTACGAGCAGTACTTC. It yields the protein CASSQTGGLGYEQYF.

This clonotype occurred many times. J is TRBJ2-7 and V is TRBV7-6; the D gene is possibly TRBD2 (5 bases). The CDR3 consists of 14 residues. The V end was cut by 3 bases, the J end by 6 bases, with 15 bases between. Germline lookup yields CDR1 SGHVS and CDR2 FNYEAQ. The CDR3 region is CASSFGVGFSEQYF. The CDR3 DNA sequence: TGTGCCAGCAGCTTCGGGGTAGGGTTCTCCGAGCAGTACTTC.

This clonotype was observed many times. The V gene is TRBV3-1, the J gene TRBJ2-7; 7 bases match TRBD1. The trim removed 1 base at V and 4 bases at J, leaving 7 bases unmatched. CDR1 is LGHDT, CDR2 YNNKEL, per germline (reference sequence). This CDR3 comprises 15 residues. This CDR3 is CASSQVRQGVYEQYF. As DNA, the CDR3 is TGTGCCAGCAGCCAAGTGCGACAGGGAGTTTACGAGCAGTACTTC.

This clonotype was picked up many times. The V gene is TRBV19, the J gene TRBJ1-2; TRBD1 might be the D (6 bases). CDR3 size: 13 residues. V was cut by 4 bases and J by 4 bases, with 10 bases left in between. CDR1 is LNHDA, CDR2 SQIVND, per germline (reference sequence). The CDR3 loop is CASSTTGLYGYTF. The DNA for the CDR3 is TGTGCCAGTAGTACCACAGGGCTCTATGGCTACACCTTC.

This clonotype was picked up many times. CDR3 nucleotide sequence: TGTGCCAGCAGCTTTAAAAAGTCCACTGAAGCTTTCTTT. Translated, it gives CASSFKKSTEAFF. The chain is built from TRBV7-9 and TRBJ1-1; unclear D gene. This CDR3 is 13 amino acids long. The V gene lost 3 bases and the J gene lost 4 bases, with 9 bases spanning the gap. CDR1 is SEHNR and CDR2 is FQNEAQ in the germline V gene (reference sequence). The full variable domain, its missing parts supplied by reference TRBV7-9 and TRBJ1-1, is DTGVSQNPRHKITKRGQNVTFRCDPISEHNRLYWYRQTLGQGPEFLTYFQNEAQLEKSRLLSDRFSAERPKGSFSTLEIQRTEQGDSAMYLCASSFKKSTEAFFGQGTRLTVV.

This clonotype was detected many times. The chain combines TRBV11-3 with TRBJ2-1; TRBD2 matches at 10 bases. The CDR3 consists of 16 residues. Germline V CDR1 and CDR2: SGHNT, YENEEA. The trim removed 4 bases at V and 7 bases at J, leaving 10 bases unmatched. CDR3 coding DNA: TGTGCCAGCAGCTATCGGAGTCTAGCGGGGGAAAATGAGCAGTTCTTC. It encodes CASSYRSLAGENEQFF.

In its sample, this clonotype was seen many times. This chain's CDR3 is CASSLGGDGVKNIQYF. For the CDR3, the DNA is TGTGCCAGCAGCTTAGGAGGAGATGGGGTGAAAAACATTCAGTACTTC. The rearrangement links TRBV7-9 to TRBJ2-4; D call uncertain. Germline values: CDR1 SEHNR, CDR2 FQNEAQ (reference sequence). The length of the CDR3 is 16 residues. The ends were cut back, 1 base at V and 4 bases at J, with 14 bases in the middle. Together with reference TRBV7-9 and TRBJ2-4, the CDR3 gives the full variable domain: DTGVSQNPRHKITKRGQNVTFRCDPISEHNRLYWYRQTLGQGPEFLTYFQNEAQLEKSRLLSDRFSAERPKGSFSTLEIQRTEQGDSAMYLCASSLGGDGVKNIQYFGAGTRLSVL.

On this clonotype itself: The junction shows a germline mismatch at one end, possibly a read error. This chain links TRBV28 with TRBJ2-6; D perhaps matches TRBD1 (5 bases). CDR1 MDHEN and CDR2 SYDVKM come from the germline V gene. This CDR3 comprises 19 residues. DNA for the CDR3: TGTGCCAGCAGTTTCGCCCCCTCTCCAGAAGGGGCTGGGGCCAGCGTCCTGACTTTC. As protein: CASSFAPSPEGAGASVLTF. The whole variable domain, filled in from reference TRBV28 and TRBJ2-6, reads DVKVTQSSRYLVKRTGEKVFLECVQDMDHENMFWYRQDPGLGLRLIYFSYDVKMKEKGDIPEGYSVSREKKERFSLILESASTNQTSMYLCASSFAPSPEGAGASVLTFGAGSRLTVL.

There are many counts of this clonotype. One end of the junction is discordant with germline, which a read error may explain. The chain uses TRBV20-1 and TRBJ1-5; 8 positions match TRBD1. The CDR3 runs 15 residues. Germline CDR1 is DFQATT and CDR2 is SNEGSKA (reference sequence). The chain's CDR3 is CSASVGQGLSQPQHF. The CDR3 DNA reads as TGCAGCGCTAGTGTAGGACAGGGACTAAGTCAGCCCCAGCATTTT.

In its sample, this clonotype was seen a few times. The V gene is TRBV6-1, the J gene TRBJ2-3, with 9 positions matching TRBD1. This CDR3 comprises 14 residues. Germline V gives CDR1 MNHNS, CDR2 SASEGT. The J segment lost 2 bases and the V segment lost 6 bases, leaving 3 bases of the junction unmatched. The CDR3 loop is CASSGTGNTDTQYF. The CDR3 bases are TGTGCCAGCAGCGGGACAGGGAACACAGATACGCAGTATTTT.

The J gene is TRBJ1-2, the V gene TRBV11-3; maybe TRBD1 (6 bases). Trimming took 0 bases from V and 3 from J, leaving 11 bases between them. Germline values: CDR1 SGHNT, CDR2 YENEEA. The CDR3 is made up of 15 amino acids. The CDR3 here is CASSLEQGRHYGYTF. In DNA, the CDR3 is TGTGCCAGCAGCTTAGAGCAGGGGCGGCACTATGGCTACACCTTC. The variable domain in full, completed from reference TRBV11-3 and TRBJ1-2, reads EAGVVQSPRYKIIEKKQPVAFWCNPISGHNTLYWYLQNLGQGPELLIRYENEEAVDDSQLPKDRFSAERLKGVDSTLKIQPAELGDSAVYLCASSLEQGRHYGYTFGSGTRLTVV.

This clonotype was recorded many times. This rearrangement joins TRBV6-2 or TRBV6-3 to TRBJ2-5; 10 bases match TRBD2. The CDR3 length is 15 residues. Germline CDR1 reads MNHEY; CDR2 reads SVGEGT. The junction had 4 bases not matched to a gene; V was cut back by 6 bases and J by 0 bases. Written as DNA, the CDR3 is TGTGCCAGCAGCCGCGGACTAGCGGACCAAGAGACCCAGTACTTC. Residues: CASSRGLADQETQYF.

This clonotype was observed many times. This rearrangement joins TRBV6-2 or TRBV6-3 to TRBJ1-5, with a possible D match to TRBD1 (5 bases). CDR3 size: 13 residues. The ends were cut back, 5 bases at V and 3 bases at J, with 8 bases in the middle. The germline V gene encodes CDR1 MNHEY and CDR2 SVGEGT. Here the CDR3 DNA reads TGTGCCAGCAGTCTACAGGACAATCAGCCCCAGCATTTT. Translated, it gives CASSLQDNQPQHF.

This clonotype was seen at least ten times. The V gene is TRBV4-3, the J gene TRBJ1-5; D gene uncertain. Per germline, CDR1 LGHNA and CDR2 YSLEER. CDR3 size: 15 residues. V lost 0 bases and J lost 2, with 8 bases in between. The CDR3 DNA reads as TGCGCCAGCAGCCAAGATAGGGCCCGCAATCAGCCCCAGCATTTT. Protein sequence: CASSQDRARNQPQHF.

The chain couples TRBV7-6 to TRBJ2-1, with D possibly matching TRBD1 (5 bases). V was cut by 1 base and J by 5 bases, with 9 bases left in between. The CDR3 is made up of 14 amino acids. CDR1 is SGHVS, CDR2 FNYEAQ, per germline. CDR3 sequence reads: CASSLGRVNNEQFF. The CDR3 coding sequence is TGTGCCAGCAGCTTAGGCAGGGTCAACAATGAGCAGTTCTTC.

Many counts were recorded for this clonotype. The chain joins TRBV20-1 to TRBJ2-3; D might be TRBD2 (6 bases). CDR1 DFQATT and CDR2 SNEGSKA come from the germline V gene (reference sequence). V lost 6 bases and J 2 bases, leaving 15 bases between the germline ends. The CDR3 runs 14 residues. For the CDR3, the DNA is TGCAGTGCCCCGACTGAGCGGGCCACAGATACGCAGTATTTT. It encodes CSAPTERATDTQYF.

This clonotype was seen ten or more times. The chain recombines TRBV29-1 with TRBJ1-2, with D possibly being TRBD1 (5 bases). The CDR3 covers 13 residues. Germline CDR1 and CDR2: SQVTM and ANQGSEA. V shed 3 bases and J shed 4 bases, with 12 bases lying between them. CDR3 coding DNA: TGCAGCGTTGACAGGGCGAGCGTCTATGGCTACACCTTC. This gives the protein CSVDRASVYGYTF.

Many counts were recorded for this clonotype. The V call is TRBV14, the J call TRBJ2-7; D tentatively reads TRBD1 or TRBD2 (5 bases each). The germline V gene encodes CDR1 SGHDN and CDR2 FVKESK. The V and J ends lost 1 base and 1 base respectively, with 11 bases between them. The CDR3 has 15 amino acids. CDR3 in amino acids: CASSQGSGTSYEQYF. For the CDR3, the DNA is TGTGCCAGCAGCCAAGGTTCTGGGACGTCCTACGAGCAGTACTTC.